This T cell receptor beta chain emerged from a study of shared clonotypes between healthy human individuals. Regarding the study as a whole: Non-shared clonotypes displayed generation probabilities falling below those of clonotypes present in all four donors. On the whole, naive subsets had larger estimated richness than memory subsets had.

This clone appeared once. Antigen: not known. Clones were read by immunoSEQ multiplex PCR, and TCRdb kept only the in-frame ones, dropping some. The sample has about 2.4 million clones, 80% to 95% seen once. V lost 5 bases and J lost 1, with 10 bases in between. CDR3 length: 14 amino acids. CDR1 SGHRS and CDR2 YFSETQ come from the germline V gene. Every contributor of samples was a Caucasian grown-up residing in Nashville, Tennessee. The study separated CD4+ cells into CD45RA+ naive and CD45RA-negative memory subsets. V usage is TRBV5-1 and J usage is TRBJ2-1; D may be TRBD1 (6 bases). Sequencing was done on a sample of naive CD4+ T cells from PBMCs. Indicated subset: CD45RA+ positively selected. This receptor was obtained from a man in his late teens or twenties in good health. Some clones in this sample may be carry-over from other donors' samples. CDR3 in DNA: TGCGCCAGCAGATGGCAGGGGTCCTACAATGAGCAGTTCTTC. Amino acids: CASRWQGSYNEQFF.